The clone carrying this TCR beta chain has more than one count but fewer than ten. The data belong to a study of blood T cell repertoires in COVID-19. Study overall: The United States, Italy and Spain supplied acute and convalescent COVID-19 samples.

Authors' processing steps: Amplification from reference gene primers served as the basis for estimated nucleated cell counts. Some clones are missing from TCRdb's copy, which holds only in-frame ones; the method was immunoSEQ multiplex PCR. The V and J calls and clone size come from that table; D and trimming were worked out from the DNA. The repertoire holds roughly 100,000 clones, with roughly 71% as singletons. V was clipped by 2 bases and J by 7 bases; unmatched bases: 7. CDR1 and CDR2 from the germline V gene are MNHNY and SVGAGI (reference sequence). This CDR3 has 15 residues. The sample taken for sequencing was peripheral blood. The clonotype comes from an elderly woman with acute or convalescent COVID-19. The chain recombines TRBV6-6 with TRBJ1-4, with 7 bases identical to TRBD1. The CDR3 protein is CASSYGQEWSEKLFF. In DNA, the CDR3 is TGTGCCAGCAGTTACGGACAGGAGTGGAGTGAAAAACTGTTTTTT.